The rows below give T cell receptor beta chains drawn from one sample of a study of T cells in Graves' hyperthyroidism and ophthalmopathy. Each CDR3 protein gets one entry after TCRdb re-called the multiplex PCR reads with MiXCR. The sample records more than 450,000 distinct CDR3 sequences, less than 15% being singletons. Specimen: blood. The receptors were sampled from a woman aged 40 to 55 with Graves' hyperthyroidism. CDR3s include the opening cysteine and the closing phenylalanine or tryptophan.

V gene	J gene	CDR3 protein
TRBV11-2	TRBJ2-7	CASSLGPSGFEQYF
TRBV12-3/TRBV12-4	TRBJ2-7	CASTTGDRGPYEQYF
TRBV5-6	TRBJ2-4	CASSLVLAKNIQYF
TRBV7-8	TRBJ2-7	CASRQTGFSYEQYF
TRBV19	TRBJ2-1	CASSINLAGGRSYNEQFF
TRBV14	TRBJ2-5	CASSHRGGAGETQYF
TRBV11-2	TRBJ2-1	CASSLGGTPSNEQFF
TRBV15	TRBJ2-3	CATSSSQVADTQYF
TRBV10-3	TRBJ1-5	CAISESTTDDQPQHF
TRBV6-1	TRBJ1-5	CASSELGGYQPQHF
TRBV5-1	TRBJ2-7	CASSYLDSSSYEQYF
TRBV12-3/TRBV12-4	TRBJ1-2	CASSSRPMGYTF
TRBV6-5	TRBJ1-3	CASSYEATGSGNTIYF
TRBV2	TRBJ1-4	CASSAGTGNEKLFF
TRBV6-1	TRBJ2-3	CASSYGLTGGTDTQYF
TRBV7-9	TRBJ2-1	CASSPRQALRANEQSF
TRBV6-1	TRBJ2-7	CASSSMSGSEQYF
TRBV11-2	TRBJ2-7	CASSSMVGDALYEQYF
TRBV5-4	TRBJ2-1	CASREDNYGGNEQFF
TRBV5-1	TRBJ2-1	CASSFQPTGAEGQFF
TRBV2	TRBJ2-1	CASSELRVESDNEQFF
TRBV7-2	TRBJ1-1	CASSLVQDSTEAFF
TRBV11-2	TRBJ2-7	CASSSGQGAFYEQYF
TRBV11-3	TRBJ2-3	CASRPYTSSTDTQYF
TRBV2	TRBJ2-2	CASSSLVSGLAHTGELSF
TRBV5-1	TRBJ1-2	CASSIGTDYGYTF
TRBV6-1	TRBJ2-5	CASSETTGTQYF
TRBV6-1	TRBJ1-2	CASLGQANYGYTF